This T cell receptor (beta chain) came from a study of blood T cell repertoires in COVID-19. Study summary: Acute and convalescent COVID-19 samples came from the United States, Italy and Spain. Sources were T cells, B-cell-depleted T cells, or PBMCs; the material itself was cDNA or gDNA.

The CDR3 length is 15 residues. V shed 1 base and J shed 0 bases, with 9 bases lying between them. The germline gives CDR1 SGHTA, CDR2 FQGNSA. Sequencing used immunoSEQ multiplex PCR; TCRdb keeps in-frame clones, though not all of them. The sample lists tens of thousands of clones; 70% to 80% were seen once. The receptor was derived from a human donor in a cohort sampled during active COVID-19. This chain links TRBV7-2 with TRBJ1-2, with D uncertain. The material sequenced was peripheral blood. As DNA, the CDR3 is TGTGCCAGCAGCTTAGACTTCTTTTCTAACTATGGCTACACCTTC. It yields the protein CASSLDFFSNYGYTF.